The rows below give T cell receptor beta chains drawn from one sample of a study of T-cell reconstitution after alpha-beta-depleted transplantation in children. TCRdb recomputed calls from the PCR reads with MiXCR, one row per CDR3 protein. The sample consists of about 900,000 distinct CDR3 sequences, roughly 29% of them appearing once. Sequencing was performed on PBMCs, mostly from graft donor cells, taken 360 days after TCRalphabeta/CD19-depleted stem cell transplant. These TCRs come from a boy younger than two who had a stem cell transplant for SCID, so the T cells may come from the graft donor. Both conserved end residues are part of each CDR3. The order of the fields is V gene, D gene, J gene, clone size, CDR3 DNA, CDR3 protein. A D gene is named only where the DNA matches it firmly. Some rows have no size entry. The others give once, few or many, or a class for an expanded clone.

v_call: TRBV18; d_call: -; j_call: TRBJ1-1; clone_size: -; cdr3_nt: TGTGCCAGCTCGCCCGACATTGAAGCTTTCTTT; cdr3_aa: CASSPDIEAFF
v_call: TRBV7-9; d_call: -; j_call: TRBJ1-2; clone_size: few; cdr3_nt: TGTGCCAGCAGCTCGGAGGGGTTGGATGGCTACACCTTC; cdr3_aa: CASSSEGLDGYTF
v_call: TRBV10-3; d_call: -; j_call: TRBJ1-2; clone_size: few; cdr3_nt: TGTGCCATCAGTACGACAGGCTATGGCTACACCTTC; cdr3_aa: CAISTTGYGYTF
v_call: TRBV11-2; d_call: TRBD1; j_call: TRBJ1-2; clone_size: -; cdr3_nt: TGTGCCAGCAGCTTAGACGGGACAGGGGCACTCTGGTATGGCTACACCTTC; cdr3_aa: CASSLDGTGALWYGYTF
v_call: TRBV28; d_call: -; j_call: TRBJ2-5; clone_size: -; cdr3_nt: TGTGCCAGCAGTTTATCCCCCCGGGAGTCGCAGTACCAAGAGACCCAGTACTTC; cdr3_aa: CASSLSPRESQYQETQYF
v_call: TRBV4-1; d_call: -; j_call: TRBJ2-6; clone_size: -; cdr3_nt: TGCGCCAGCAGCCAAGGGATCCCCGGAGCCTCTGGGGCCAACGTCCTGACTTTC; cdr3_aa: CASSQGIPGASGANVLTF
v_call: TRBV20-1; d_call: TRBD1; j_call: TRBJ2-7; clone_size: few; cdr3_nt: TGCAGTGCTAGTGCCGGGACAGGGGGCTACGAGCAGTACTTC; cdr3_aa: CSASAGTGGYEQYF
v_call: TRBV12-3/TRBV12-4; d_call: -; j_call: TRBJ1-4; clone_size: few; cdr3_nt: TGTGCCAGCAGTTTGGTTTACGAAAAACTGTTTTTT; cdr3_aa: CASSLVYEKLFF
v_call: TRBV20-1; d_call: -; j_call: TRBJ2-5; clone_size: -; cdr3_nt: TGCAGTGCTAGAGCGCTGGGTCCCCCTCTCTATCCGTCGATACAAGAGACCCAGTACTTC; cdr3_aa: CSARALGPPLYPSIQETQYF
v_call: TRBV5-6; d_call: TRBD2; j_call: TRBJ2-3; clone_size: -; cdr3_nt: TGTGCCAGCAGTCCTAGCGGGGGCCCTAGCACAGATACGCAGTATTTT; cdr3_aa: CASSPSGGPSTDTQYF
v_call: TRBV28; d_call: -; j_call: TRBJ1-5; clone_size: -; cdr3_nt: TGTGCCAGCAGTTTACCTCAGGGGCATAGCAATCAGCCCCAGCATTTT; cdr3_aa: CASSLPQGHSNQPQHF
v_call: TRBV28; d_call: -; j_call: TRBJ1-1; clone_size: few; cdr3_nt: TGTGCCAGCAGTTTCGGAACAAGGGCTTTCTTT; cdr3_aa: CASSFGTRAFF
v_call: TRBV5-1; d_call: TRBD2; j_call: TRBJ2-7; clone_size: -; cdr3_nt: TGCGCCAGCAGCCCTCCGCGACTAGCGGGGTCCTACGAGCAGTACTTC; cdr3_aa: CASSPPRLAGSYEQYF
v_call: TRBV25-1; d_call: -; j_call: TRBJ2-7; clone_size: -; cdr3_nt: TGTGCCAGCAGTGGTCACGGGGGACTCTACGAGCAGTACTTC; cdr3_aa: CASSGHGGLYEQYF
v_call: TRBV12-3/TRBV12-4; d_call: TRBD2; j_call: TRBJ2-1; clone_size: few; cdr3_nt: TGTGCCAGCAGTTCCGGGACTAGCGACTTTATTACTTACAATGAGCAGTTCTTC; cdr3_aa: CASSSGTSDFITYNEQFF
v_call: TRBV20-1; d_call: -; j_call: TRBJ2-1; clone_size: -; cdr3_nt: TGCAGTGCTAGAGATAGGAGTGGGGGGCCAGGATACAATGAGCAGTTCTTC; cdr3_aa: CSARDRSGGPGYNEQFF
v_call: TRBV20-1; d_call: TRBD1; j_call: TRBJ1-5; clone_size: -; cdr3_nt: TGCAGTGCTGGTCGGGGACAGTTTAGCAATCAGCCCCAGCATTTT; cdr3_aa: CSAGRGQFSNQPQHF
v_call: TRBV6-5; d_call: TRBD2; j_call: TRBJ2-1; clone_size: -; cdr3_nt: TGTGCCAGCAGTTATTGGGGGACTAGCGGGGGGTACAATGAGCAGTTCTTC; cdr3_aa: CASSYWGTSGGYNEQFF
v_call: TRBV20-1; d_call: -; j_call: TRBJ2-1; clone_size: -; cdr3_nt: TGCAGTGCCCTAGTTACCAGCTCCTACAATGAGCAGTTCTTC; cdr3_aa: CSALVTSSYNEQFF
v_call: TRBV2; d_call: -; j_call: TRBJ2-1; clone_size: -; cdr3_nt: TGTGCCAGCAGTGTCCCTTCGCTACTGGGAAGCTCCTACAATGAGCAGTTCTTC; cdr3_aa: CASSVPSLLGSSYNEQFF
v_call: TRBV2; d_call: -; j_call: TRBJ2-5; clone_size: -; cdr3_nt: TGTGCCAGCAGCCTACTAGTGAGGGAAGAGACCCAGTACTTC; cdr3_aa: CASSLLVREETQYF
v_call: TRBV29-1; d_call: TRBD2; j_call: TRBJ2-5; clone_size: -; cdr3_nt: TGCAGCGTATGTACGACCGGGACTAGCGGGGGGGATTACCAAGAGACCCAGTACTTC; cdr3_aa: CSVCTTGTSGGDYQETQYF
v_call: TRBV7-6; d_call: -; j_call: TRBJ1-1; clone_size: -; cdr3_nt: TGTGCCAGCAGCGTACTCCCCGCTTCGAGAGGCCGGGGGAACACTGAAGCTTTCTTT; cdr3_aa: CASSVLPASRGRGNTEAFF
v_call: TRBV6-2/TRBV6-3; d_call: TRBD1; j_call: TRBJ2-7; clone_size: -; cdr3_nt: TGTGCCAGCAGTCGTTATGAACTCCGGACAGGGCCCTACGAGCAGTACTTC; cdr3_aa: CASSRYELRTGPYEQYF
v_call: TRBV6-1; d_call: -; j_call: TRBJ1-1; clone_size: few; cdr3_nt: TGTGCCAGCAGTCGACTGACGGACACTGAAGCTTTCTTT; cdr3_aa: CASSRLTDTEAFF
v_call: TRBV11-1; d_call: -; j_call: TRBJ2-3; clone_size: -; cdr3_nt: TGTGCCAGCAGCTTAAAAAGTGGGTGTCTCTATCACACAGATACGCAGTATTTT; cdr3_aa: CASSLKSGCLYHTDTQYF
v_call: TRBV5-1; d_call: -; j_call: TRBJ2-7; clone_size: few; cdr3_nt: TGCGCCAGCAGCCCCTTCGACAGACCCTACGAGCAGTACTTC; cdr3_aa: CASSPFDRPYEQYF
v_call: TRBV10-3; d_call: TRBD2; j_call: TRBJ2-3; clone_size: few; cdr3_nt: TGTGCCATCAGCGGGGGACTAGCGGGGTACACAGATACGCAGTATTTT; cdr3_aa: CAISGGLAGYTDTQYF
v_call: TRBV7-9; d_call: TRBD2; j_call: TRBJ2-1; clone_size: -; cdr3_nt: TGTGCCATTGAGGGGGCGGGGGGGCCCAATGAGCAGTTCTTC; cdr3_aa: CAIEGAGGPNEQFF
v_call: TRBV12-3/TRBV12-4; d_call: -; j_call: TRBJ1-3; clone_size: -; cdr3_nt: TGTGCCAGCCGGACCGCAGGAGGCCTTTATTTT; cdr3_aa: CASRTAGGLYF
v_call: TRBV28; d_call: -; j_call: TRBJ2-7; clone_size: few; cdr3_nt: TGTGCCAGCAGTCCCGTCGGGGCGACCTACGAGCAGTACTTC; cdr3_aa: CASSPVGATYEQYF
v_call: TRBV29-1; d_call: TRBD1; j_call: TRBJ2-6; clone_size: few; cdr3_nt: TGCAGCGTTGTGGGTCGGCAGGGGGTGGCTGGGGCCAACGTCCTGACTTTC; cdr3_aa: CSVVGRQGVAGANVLTF
v_call: TRBV28; d_call: TRBD2; j_call: TRBJ2-1; clone_size: many; cdr3_nt: TGTGCCAGCAGTTTATGGGCTAGCGGGGGTTACAATGAGCAGTTCTTC; cdr3_aa: CASSLWASGGYNEQFF
v_call: TRBV5-1; d_call: TRBD1; j_call: TRBJ2-7; clone_size: -; cdr3_nt: TGCGCCAGCAGCTTGGGAGACAGGGGGCGGCACGAGCAGTACTTC; cdr3_aa: CASSLGDRGRHEQYF
v_call: TRBV5-1; d_call: -; j_call: TRBJ2-2; clone_size: few; cdr3_nt: TGCGCCAGCAGCCCGGGTAGGGGGGCAGGAGTTAACACCGGGGAGCTGTTTTTT; cdr3_aa: CASSPGRGAGVNTGELFF
v_call: TRBV20-1; d_call: TRBD2; j_call: TRBJ2-7; clone_size: few; cdr3_nt: TGCAGTGCTATACTTTACACGGCATTAGCGGGGGAGGAGTACTTC; cdr3_aa: CSAILYTALAGEEYF
v_call: TRBV13; d_call: -; j_call: TRBJ2-7; clone_size: -; cdr3_nt: TGTGCCAGCAGCCTCGGGAGTGGGAACGAGCAGTACTTC; cdr3_aa: CASSLGSGNEQYF
v_call: TRBV7-2; d_call: -; j_call: TRBJ2-7; clone_size: -; cdr3_nt: TGTGCCAGCAGCCCGGACGGCTCTTTCTCCTACGAGCAGTACTTC; cdr3_aa: CASSPDGSFSYEQYF
v_call: TRBV9; d_call: TRBD1; j_call: TRBJ2-1; clone_size: many; cdr3_nt: TGTGCCAGCAGCGTAGAGGGACAGGGGGAGCGGGAGCAGTTCTTC; cdr3_aa: CASSVEGQGEREQFF
v_call: TRBV29-1; d_call: TRBD1; j_call: TRBJ2-1; clone_size: few; cdr3_nt: TGCAGCGTTGAACGAGGGACAGGGAGCTCCTACAATGAGCAGTTCTTC; cdr3_aa: CSVERGTGSSYNEQFF
v_call: TRBV4-1; d_call: -; j_call: TRBJ1-1; clone_size: few; cdr3_nt: TGCGCCAGCAGCCCTCCTACAGTGACGGAAGCTTTCTTT; cdr3_aa: CASSPPTVTEAFF
v_call: TRBV20-1; d_call: TRBD2; j_call: TRBJ2-7; clone_size: -; cdr3_nt: TGCAGTGCCCAACTAGCGTACGAGCAGTACTTC; cdr3_aa: CSAQLAYEQYF
v_call: TRBV5-1; d_call: -; j_call: TRBJ2-3; clone_size: many; cdr3_nt: TGCGCCAGCAGCTTGGACTCCTCGGATACGCAGTATTTT; cdr3_aa: CASSLDSSDTQYF
v_call: TRBV19; d_call: TRBD1; j_call: TRBJ2-1; clone_size: few; cdr3_nt: TGTGCCAGTAGTATCCTTTGGGGCAGGGGGTCCTACAATGAGCAGTTCTTC; cdr3_aa: CASSILWGRGSYNEQFF
v_call: TRBV3-1; d_call: -; j_call: TRBJ2-5; clone_size: -; cdr3_nt: TGTGCCAGCCGGGCCGGGGGGCTCCAAGAGACCCAGTACTTC; cdr3_aa: CASRAGGLQETQYF
v_call: TRBV12-3/TRBV12-4; d_call: TRBD1; j_call: TRBJ2-1; clone_size: -; cdr3_nt: TGTGCCAGCAGTTTCTGGACAGGGGACTACAATGAGCAGTTCTTC; cdr3_aa: CASSFWTGDYNEQFF
v_call: TRBV12-3/TRBV12-4; d_call: -; j_call: TRBJ1-1; clone_size: -; cdr3_nt: TGTGCCAGCAGGCGGGTTCCGAACACTGAAGCTTTCTTT; cdr3_aa: CASRRVPNTEAFF
v_call: TRBV29-1; d_call: -; j_call: TRBJ2-1; clone_size: -; cdr3_nt: TGCAGCGTTGAAGATAGGTTGGGTTTGAGCTCCTACAATGAGCAGTTCTTC; cdr3_aa: CSVEDRLGLSSYNEQFF
v_call: TRBV2; d_call: -; j_call: TRBJ2-2; clone_size: once; cdr3_nt: TGTGCCAGCAGTGAAGCCGGTCCCGGGGAGCTGTTTTTT; cdr3_aa: CASSEAGPGELFF
v_call: TRBV2; d_call: TRBD1; j_call: TRBJ1-1; clone_size: few; cdr3_nt: TGTGCCAGCAGTGCTATACAGGGGGCCAGGACTGAAGCTTTCTTT; cdr3_aa: CASSAIQGARTEAFF
v_call: TRBV20-1; d_call: -; j_call: TRBJ2-3; clone_size: few; cdr3_nt: TGCAGTGCTAAAATGTGGTCGAGCACAGATACGCAGTATTTT; cdr3_aa: CSAKMWSSTDTQYF